This TCR beta chain was identified in a study of CD8+ T cells in alopecia areata. Study-wide background: A regimen of oral tofacitinib, 5 to 10 mg twice daily, was given to treated patients. The tofacitinib course ran for 6 to 18 months and was followed by 6 months off drug. Study outcomes and limitations: Treatment with tofacitinib significantly lowered scalp clonality and reduced expanded CD8+ clones among the top 100.

Concerning this clone: The antigen is unknown.

TCR sequencing used cDNA made by reverse transcription of extracted RNA. The repertoire was sequenced with immunoSEQ multiplex PCR; TCRdb's copy has only in-frame clones and lacks some. This sample has approximately 280,000 clones, with roughly 64% found just once. Treatment reported: oral pan-JAK inhibitor, 5-10 mg twice daily. Alopecia areata patients provided lesional scalp punch biopsies and peripheral blood, both collected for the study. The CDR3 has 16 amino acids. CDR1 and CDR2 (germline): SGHNT, YENEEA. Trimming took 2 bases from V and 3 from J, leaving 13 bases between them. This sample comprised CD4+ T cells sorted from blood, obtained at week 24, from a patient treated with tofacitinib. This chain uses TRBV11-3 with TRBJ2-2; possibly TRBD1 for D (5 bases). This clonotype was obtained from a human donor with alopecia areata. CDR3 in amino acids: CASSLSAQAYTGELFF. Here the CDR3 DNA reads TGTGCCAGCAGCTTATCGGCACAGGCTTACACCGGGGAGCTGTTTTTT.